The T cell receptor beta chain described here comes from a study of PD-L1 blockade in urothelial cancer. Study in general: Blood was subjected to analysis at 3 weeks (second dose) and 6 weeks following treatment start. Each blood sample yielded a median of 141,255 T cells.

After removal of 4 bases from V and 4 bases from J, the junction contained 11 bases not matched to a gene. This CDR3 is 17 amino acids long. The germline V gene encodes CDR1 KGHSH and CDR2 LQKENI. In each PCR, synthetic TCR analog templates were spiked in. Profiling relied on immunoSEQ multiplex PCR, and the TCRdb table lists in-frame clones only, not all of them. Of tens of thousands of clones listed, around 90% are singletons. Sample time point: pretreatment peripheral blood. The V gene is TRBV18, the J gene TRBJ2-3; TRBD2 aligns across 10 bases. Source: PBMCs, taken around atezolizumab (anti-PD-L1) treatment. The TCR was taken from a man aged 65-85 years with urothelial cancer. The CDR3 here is CASSRLAGALIPDTQYF. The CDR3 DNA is TGTGCCAGCTCACGACTAGCGGGTGCGTTAATCCCAGATACGCAGTATTTT. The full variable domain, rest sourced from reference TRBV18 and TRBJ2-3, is NAGVMQNPRHLVRRRGQEARLRCSPMKGHSHVYWYRQLPEEGLKFMVYLQKENIIDESGMPKERFSAEFPKEGPSILRIQQVVRGDSAAYFCASSRLAGALIPDTQYFGPGTRLTVL.